This T cell receptor (beta chain) was sequenced during a study of CD4 T cells in relation to SARS-CoV-2 and coronaviruses. Some clones are missing from TCRdb's copy, which holds only in-frame ones; the method was immunoSEQ multiplex PCR. The sample records about 36,000 clones, approximately 80% being singletons. With regard to this clone: What it binds is not known.

Germline V gives CDR1 MNHEY, CDR2 SVGAGI. J was trimmed by 4 bases and V by 5 bases; bases with no gene match: 7. The CDR3 covers 14 residues. This chain links TRBV6-5 with TRBJ1-1; 7 bases are shared with TRBD1. The TCR comes from an adult with COVID-19. The sample taken for sequencing was memory CD4+ T cells from PBMCs, cultured in vitro. CDR3 DNA: TGTGCCAGCAGTCCCGGACAGGAATCCACTGAAGCTTTCTTT. This translates into CASSPGQESTEAFF.